This T cell receptor beta chain appears in the sequencing data of a study of T cell repertoires in cytomegalovirus infection. Study-wide background: An indication of both CMV infection and matching HLA type came from public TCR beta signatures.

Trimming at V came to 5 bases and at J to 5 bases, leaving 12 bases not matched to a gene. In germline, CDR1 is SGHTA, CDR2 FQGNSA. The CDR3 is made up of 16 amino acids. Findings of the study overall: Clonotype analysis showed dominance of the ex vivo response by HLA-C-restricted CMV-specific TCR beta clonotypes. Frequencies of public TCR beta families were cumulated, and this identified carriers of CMV plus the relevant HLA.

As for this clonotype: What it binds is not known.

MiXCR, run by TCRdb on the reads, gives a single entry per CDR3 protein. This table has approximately 49,000 distinct CDR3 sequences, roughly 20% appearing once. Specimen: CD8+ T cells from cultured PBMCs, collected from culture after CMV antigen stimulation. The clonotype comes from a human donor in good health (CMV status not recorded). Some clones in this sample may be carry-over from other donors' samples. The chain joins TRBV7-2 to TRBJ2-3; 8 bases are a match to TRBD2. The CDR3 DNA follows: TGTGCCAGCAGCCTTGTCGGTAGCGGGGTCGGAGATACGCAGTATTTT. Encoded protein: CASSLVGSGVGDTQYF.